These 8 T cell receptor beta chains were sequenced from one sample in a study of regulatory T cells in long-lasting Graves disease. Noted time point: newly diagnosed GD, antithyroid drugs for less than 3 months. Scientists built the TCR library using RNA that was extracted from PBMCs. Libraries of TCR beta came from iRepertoire HTBI primers plus Arm-PCR of CDR3 regions. TCRdb redid the calling of the multiplex PCR reads with MiXCR, one entry per CDR3 protein. Among approximately 230,000 distinct CDR3 sequences, around 19% were seen once, and the ten largest hold roughly a fifth. The source material was peripheral blood mononuclear cells (PBMCs), sampled at new diagnosis, from a patient treated with antithyroid drugs. Every receptor here comes from a female donor with Graves disease.

This clonotype was counted many times. V and J are TRBV12-3 or TRBV12-4 and TRBJ1-1, with TRBD1 matching 7 bases. The CDR3 covers 14 residues. V was pared by 7 bases and J by 5 bases, with 10 bases of the junction left unmatched. CDR3 nucleotides: TGTGCCAGCATCAACAGGGGTGGTGGTACTGAAGCTTTCTTT. Protein sequence: CASINRGGGTEAFF.

This clonotype was detected many times. CDR3 DNA: TGTGCCAGCGGGCGAGGGACAGGGACTGGAAACACCATATATTTT. Translation gives CASGRGTGTGNTIYF. The genes are TRBV9 and TRBJ1-3; 9 bases fit TRBD1. This CDR3 has 15 residues. The junction had 7 bases not matched to a gene; V was cut back by 7 bases and J by 2 bases. The germline V gene has CDR1 SGDLS and CDR2 YYNGEE.

This clonotype came up many times. The rearrangement links TRBV11-2 to TRBJ1-6, with unresolved D. This CDR3 is 15 amino acids long. Trimming removed 0 bases at V and 3 bases at J, with 6 bases between. Per germline, CDR1 SGHAT and CDR2 FQNNGV. The CDR3, as DNA: TGTGCCAGCAGCTTAGAGGGGTACTATAATTCACCCCTCCACTTT. This gives the protein CASSLEGYYNSPLHF.

This clonotype was observed many times. The chain is built from TRBV5-1 and TRBJ2-7; a weak D match, TRBD2 (5 bases). Germline CDR1 is SGHRS and CDR2 is YFSETQ. V was cut by 4 bases and J by 0 bases, with 11 bases left in between. This CDR3 is 14 amino acids long. The CDR3 sequence is CASSPGDYSYEQYF. CDR3 DNA: TGCGCCAGCAGCCCCGGAGACTACTCCTACGAGCAGTACTTC.

This clonotype has at least ten counts. The V gene is TRBV12-3 or TRBV12-4, the J gene TRBJ2-5, with TRBD2 identical over 9 bases. Germline trimming cut 6 bases from V and 5 bases from J; bases unmatched to any gene: 13. CDR3 length: 16 amino acids. This CDR3 reads CASSPWASGTPETQYF. The CDR3 bases are TGTGCCAGCAGCCCTTGGGCTAGCGGGACGCCGGAGACCCAGTACTTC.

The table lists this clonotype with many counts. This sequence joins TRBV11-2 and TRBJ1-1; a possible D gene is TRBD1 (5 bases). V was shortened by 4 bases and J by 0 bases, with 12 bases between the two germline ends. CDR3 length equals 15 residues. The germline V gene encodes CDR1 SGHAT and CDR2 FQNNGV. CDR3 in DNA: TGTGCCAGCAGCTCGCGAGGGACCATGAACACTGAAGCTTTCTTT. This translates into CASSSRGTMNTEAFF. Complete variable domain (other parts from reference TRBV11-2 and TRBJ1-1): EAGVAQSPRYKIIEKRQSVAFWCNPISGHATLYWYQQILGQGPKLLIQFQNNGVVDDSQLPKDRFSAERLKGVDSTLKIQPAKLEDSAVYLCASSSRGTMNTEAFFGQGTRLTVV.

In this sample, this clonotype turned up many times. The chain has TRBV12-3 or TRBV12-4 and TRBJ2-7, with D hard to call. Trimming removed 3 bases from V and 6 bases from J, with 12 bases in between. There are 13 residues in the CDR3. The CDR3 reads CASSFVSVLEQYF. The CDR3, as DNA: TGTGCCAGCAGTTTCGTCTCAGTTCTCGAGCAGTACTTC.

This clonotype has ten or more counts. The CDR3 bases are TGCAGCGTTCGCCTTTGGGTGGGAGGGGCAGATACGCAGTATTTT. The encoded protein is CSVRLWVGGADTQYF. The chain uses TRBV29-1 and TRBJ2-3, with TRBD2 matching over 7 bases. V shed 5 bases, J shed 4 bases, and the junction held 12 bases outside the gene matches. Germline assignment: CDR1 SQVTM and CDR2 ANQGSEA. This CDR3 comprises 15 residues.